Each of the 20 T cell receptor beta chains below was sequenced from the same sample in a study of CD8 T cells in ankylosing spondylitis. Regarding the study as a whole: One TCR beta motif, made up of roughly 8 highly homologous variants, appeared characteristic of ankylosing spondylitis blood.

No antigen has been assigned to these receptors. MiXCR was run by TCRdb on the 5' RACE reads, yielding one entry per CDR3 protein. The sample carries a few hundred thousand distinct CDR3 sequences, roughly an eighth recorded once. Sequencing input: blood, either unsorted or a sorted T cell fraction (not recorded which). The receptors come from a male donor with ankylosing spondylitis.

The J gene is TRBJ2-7, the V gene TRBV20-1; D perhaps matches TRBD1 (6 bases). Trimming took off 0 bases at V and 3 bases at J, with 12 bases between the two ends. This CDR3 spans 14 amino acids. Germline CDR1 reads DFQATT; CDR2 reads SNEGSKA (reference sequence). The CDR3 here is CSARDDTRGYEQYF. DNA for the CDR3: TGCAGTGCTAGAGATGATACCAGGGGCTACGAGCAGTACTTC.

This clonotype has a count of ten or more. The V gene is TRBV12-3 or TRBV12-4, the J gene TRBJ1-4; D is ambiguous. The CDR3 totals 13 residues. The V end was cut by 0 bases, the J end by 7 bases, with 6 bases between. The chain's CDR3 is CASSLAGSEKLFF. The CDR3 region has the DNA TGTGCCAGCAGTTTAGCGGGATCTGAAAAACTGTTTTTT.

The chain is built from TRBV5-4 and TRBJ1-2, with D unclear. This CDR3 spans 13 amino acids. The V and J ends lost 4 bases and 5 bases respectively, with 12 bases between them. Germline values: CDR1 SGHNT, CDR2 YYREEE (reference sequence). CDR3 region: CASSPGSAYGYTF. As DNA, the CDR3 is TGTGCCAGCAGCCCGGGCTCGGCGTATGGCTACACCTTC.

V is TRBV20-1 and J is TRBJ2-7; TRBD2 is a possible D gene (6 bases). The CDR3 totals 14 residues. Germline CDR1 is DFQATT and CDR2 is SNEGSKA (reference sequence). Deletions cut 2 bases from V and 3 bases from J, with 14 bases between. CDR3 region: CSARSTASVYEQYF. As DNA, the CDR3 is TGCAGTGCTAGATCTACGGCTAGCGTCTACGAGCAGTACTTC.

J is TRBJ2-5 and V is TRBV20-1, with 9 bases lining up with TRBD1. The CDR3 covers 12 residues. The junction had 3 bases not matched to a gene; V was cut back by 5 bases and J by 5 bases. Germline V lookup: CDR1 DFQATT, CDR2 SNEGSKA (reference sequence). CDR3 residues: CSAGTGSETQYF. CDR3 nucleotide sequence: TGCAGTGCTGGGACAGGGTCTGAGACCCAGTACTTC.

This clonotype was observed a few times. This rearrangement joins TRBV7-6 to TRBJ2-4, with TRBD1 matching 10 bases. The CDR3 is 16 residues long. Germline V CDR1 and CDR2: SGHVS, FNYEAQ. The V gene end was trimmed by 1 base and the J gene end by 7 bases; junction bases not matched to a gene: 7. The CDR3 here is CASSLGGQGGFNIQYF. CDR3 coding DNA: TGTGCCAGCAGCTTAGGTGGACAGGGGGGTTTTAACATTCAGTACTTC.

J is TRBJ2-3 and V is TRBV7-9; 7 bases line up with TRBD1. This CDR3 contains 14 residues. The V segment lost 3 bases and the J segment 6 bases; nucleotides outside the gene matches: 6. Germline V lookup: CDR1 SEHNR, CDR2 FQNEAQ (reference sequence). The chain's CDR3 is CASSFDRESDTQYF. The CDR3 DNA reads as TGTGCCAGCAGCTTCGACAGGGAATCGGATACGCAGTATTTT.

This clonotype appeared many times. This chain connects TRBV5-1 to TRBJ2-3; no clear D. There are 13 residues in the CDR3. Germline values: CDR1 SGHRS, CDR2 YFSETQ. V gave up 7 bases and J gave up 1 base, with 10 bases separating them. The CDR3 region is CASRISGTDTQYF. The CDR3 nucleotides are TGCGCCAGCCGGATAAGTGGCACAGATACGCAGTATTTT.

This clonotype was found many times. The CDR3 DNA reads TGTGCCAGCAGCCCCGAGGGGCAGGGGGACTCACCCCTCCACTTT. This sequence encodes CASSPEGQGDSPLHF. The chain carries TRBV4-2 and TRBJ1-6; 7 nucleotides match TRBD1. The CDR3 loop spans 15 amino acids. Trimming took 4 bases from V and 10 from J; bases not matched to a gene: 10. Germline loops: CDR1 LGHNA, CDR2 YNFKEQ.

There are many counts of this clonotype. The V gene is TRBV29-1, the J gene TRBJ2-3, with D possibly matching TRBD1 (5 bases). The CDR3 covers 13 residues. V shed 4 bases and J shed 6 bases, with 14 bases lying between them. The germline V gene has CDR1 SQVTM and CDR2 ANQGSEA. In nucleotides, the CDR3 is TGCAGCGTTGGCGGCAGGGTCTCGGATACGCAGTATTTT. This gives the protein CSVGGRVSDTQYF.

The table lists this clonotype with a few counts. J is TRBJ2-2 and V is TRBV20-1; D call uncertain. The CDR3 is made up of 13 amino acids. V was pared by 4 bases and J by 7 bases, with 13 bases between. Per the germline V gene, CDR1 is DFQATT and CDR2 is SNEGSKA (reference sequence). The CDR3 nucleotides read TGCAGTGCTACCCAGATGGGGATCGGGGAGCTGTTTTTT. Protein: CSATQMGIGELFF.

The chain links TRBV19 to TRBJ2-2, with 12 bases lining up with TRBD1. This CDR3 has 15 amino acids. With 7 bases clipped from V and 5 bases from J, the junction kept 5 bases outside the gene matches. The germline V gene encodes CDR1 LNHDA and CDR2 SQIVND (reference sequence). The CDR3 region has the DNA TGTGCCAGTACCGGGACAGGGGGCATTACCGGGGAGCTGTTTTTT. This codes for CASTGTGGITGELFF.

A word on this clonotype: The junction does not match germline at one end; this may be a read error. The chain couples TRBV20-1 to TRBJ2-6; 8 bases fit TRBD2. The CDR3 length is 17 residues. CDR1 and CDR2 from the germline V gene are DFQATT and SNEGSKA (reference sequence). CDR3 bases: TGCAGTGCCCTTTCAGCGGGAGACTACTCTGGGGCCAACGTCCCGACTTTC. This translates into CSALSAGDYSGANVPTF.

This chain joins TRBV20-1 and TRBJ2-5; 13 bases map to TRBD2. The CDR3 runs to 16 residues. Germline V lookup: CDR1 DFQATT, CDR2 SNEGSKA (reference sequence). V shed 3 bases and J 0 bases; nucleotides not matched to a gene: 4. CDR3 loop: CSARVTSGRNQETQYF. CDR3 nucleotides: TGCAGTGCTAGGGTGACTAGCGGGAGGAACCAAGAGACCCAGTACTTC.

This clonotype was detected many times. This chain joins TRBV7-9 and TRBJ2-7; 9 bases agree with TRBD1. V shed 0 bases, J shed 6 bases, and the junction held 9 bases outside the gene matches. CDR3 length equals 16 residues. The germline V gene has CDR1 SEHNR and CDR2 FQNEAQ (reference sequence). The CDR3 nucleotides read TGTGCCAGCAGCTTAGCCAGGACAGGGGATACCTCCGAGCAGTACGTC. Translation gives CASSLARTGDTSEQYV.

The genes are TRBV5-6 and TRBJ2-7; 9 bases fit TRBD1. The CDR3 sequence is 15 residues long. With V trimmed by 4 bases and J by 4 bases, 9 bases remained unmatched. Germline values: CDR1 SGHDT, CDR2 YYEEEE. CDR3 in DNA: TGTGCCAGCAGCAGGTCCGGGACAGGGATTTACGAGCAGTACGTC. This sequence encodes CASSRSGTGIYEQYV.

This clonotype was counted only a few times. The chain recombines TRBV27 with TRBJ1-1, with D uncertain. Trimming took off 3 bases at V and 0 bases at J, with 5 bases between the two ends. Germline CDR1 reads MNHEY; CDR2 reads SMNVEV (reference sequence). The CDR3 is 13 amino acids. CDR3 coding DNA: TGTGCCAGCAGTTTCAACCTGAACACTGAAGCTTTCTTT. Its protein is CASSFNLNTEAFF.

This clonotype occurred many times. V is TRBV7-8 and J is TRBJ2-3; 11 bases match TRBD2. There are 14 residues in the CDR3. In germline, CDR1 is SGHVS, CDR2 FQNEAQ. V lost 1 base and J lost 9; bases outside the gene matches: 3. The CDR3 loop reads CASSLEWTSGTQYF. In DNA, the CDR3 is TGTGCCAGCAGCTTAGAGTGGACTAGCGGGACGCAGTATTTT.

The sample holds a few counts of this clonotype. The chain joins TRBV12-3 or TRBV12-4 to TRBJ2-6; D might be TRBD1 (5 bases). This CDR3 has 17 residues. The ends were cut back, 2 bases at V and 0 bases at J, with 11 bases in the middle. CDR3 amino acids: CASSLQGHVSGANVLTF. In DNA form, the CDR3 reads TGTGCCAGCAGTTTACAGGGCCACGTCTCTGGGGCCAACGTCCTGACTTTC.

V usage is TRBV5-1 and J usage is TRBJ2-3, with D maybe TRBD1 (5 bases). The CDR3 has 14 residues. In germline, CDR1 is SGHRS, CDR2 YFSETQ. Trimming pared 2 bases from V and 3 bases from J, leaving 10 bases between. This CDR3 is CASSLAGWTDTQYF. The CDR3 bases are TGCGCCAGCAGCTTAGCAGGGTGGACAGATACGCAGTATTTT.